The present TCR beta chain was sequenced within a study of CD8 T cells in Susac syndrome. The authors reverse transcribed about 0.5 to 1 ug RNA with random hexamers. TCRdb ran MiXCR on the immunoSEQ multiplex PCR reads and lists one entry per CDR3 protein. The data show around 99,000 distinct CDR3 sequences, with 90% to 98% seen just once and 0.096% held by the top ten. The CDR3 extends over 17 amino acids. With V trimmed by 2 bases and J by 2 bases, 7 bases remained unmatched. Germline V gene sequence: CDR1 LGHDT, CDR2 YNNKEL (reference sequence). The chain couples TRBV3-1 to TRBJ2-3; 10 positions agree with TRBD2. Sequencing used CD4+ T cells from PBMCs. The TCR comes from a human donor in good health. The CDR3 spells CASSQPGTSASTDTQYF. CDR3 bases: TGTGCCAGCAGCCAACCCGGGACTAGCGCCTCCACAGATACGCAGTATTTT.